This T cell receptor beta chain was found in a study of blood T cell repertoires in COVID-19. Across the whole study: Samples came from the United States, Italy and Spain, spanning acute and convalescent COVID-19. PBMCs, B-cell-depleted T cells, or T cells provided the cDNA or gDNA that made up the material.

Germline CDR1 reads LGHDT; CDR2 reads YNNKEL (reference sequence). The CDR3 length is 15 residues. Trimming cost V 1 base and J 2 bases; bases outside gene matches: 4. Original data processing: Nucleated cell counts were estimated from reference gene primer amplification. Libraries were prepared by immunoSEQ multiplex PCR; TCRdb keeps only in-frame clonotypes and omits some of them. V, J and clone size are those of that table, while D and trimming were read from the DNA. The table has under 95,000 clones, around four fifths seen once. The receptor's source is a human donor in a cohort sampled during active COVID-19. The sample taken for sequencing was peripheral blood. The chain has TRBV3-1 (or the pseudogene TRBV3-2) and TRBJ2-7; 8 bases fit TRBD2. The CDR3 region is CASSQGGLGTYEQYF. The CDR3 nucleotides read TGTGCCAGCAGCCAAGGGGGACTAGGGACCTACGAGCAGTACTTC.